This is a list of T cell receptor beta chains from one sample in a study of cytomegalovirus exposure and HLA in healthy donors. This table comes from immunoSEQ multiplex PCR, and its TCRdb copy is limited to in-frame clones, with some not included. The sample has about 160,000 clones, over 60% seen once. The sequencing input was PBMCs. All receptors come from a woman in her fifties or sixties in good health and CMV-seropositive. Each CDR3 is given with its conserved first and last residue. A D gene is named only where the DNA matches it firmly. Only some rows state a clone size, as once, few, many or a class for expanded clones.

J gene | clone size | D gene | V gene | CDR3 DNA | CDR3 protein
TRBJ1-4 | - | TRBD1 | TRBV6-1 | TGTGCCACATTGGCGGGACAGCTTAATGAAAAACTGTTTTTT | CATLAGQLNEKLFF
TRBJ1-1 | - | - | TRBV5-5 | TGTGCCAGCCGGGCGGGAGTCGGCACTGAAGCTTTCTTT | CASRAGVGTEAFF
TRBJ2-2 | - | - | TRBV30 | TGTGCCTGGAGTGTAGTCAGGAACACCGGGGAGCTGTTTTTT | CAWSVVRNTGELFF
TRBJ2-1 | - | TRBD1 | TRBV19 | TGTGCCAGTAGTATAACGTCCCAGACAGGGATGAACTACAATGAGCAGTTCTTC | CASSITSQTGMNYNEQFF
TRBJ2-7 | - | TRBD2 | TRBV27 | TGTGCCAGCAGTACCTCGGGACTAGCGGGAGTAACGCAGTACTTC | CASSTSGLAGVTQYF
TRBJ2-7 | - | TRBD1 | TRBV2 | TGTGCCAGCGTATCCCTGACAGGGCCTCTACGAGAGCAGTACTTC | CASVSLTGPLREQYF
TRBJ1-2 | - | TRBD1 | TRBV6-5 | TGTGCCAGCAGTTTCGGACAGGGTCCTAACTATGGCTACACCTTC | CASSFGQGPNYGYTF
TRBJ2-7 | - | TRBD1 | TRBV7-2 | TGTGCCAGCAGCCGTTCCGAGACAGGGGGCTACGAGCAGTACTTC | CASSRSETGGYEQYF
TRBJ2-1 | - | - | TRBV2 | TGTGCCAGCAGCGAGCCTAATCACTGGAGGGAGCAGTTCTTC | CASSEPNHWREQFF
TRBJ1-2 | few | - | TRBV6-6 | TGTGCCAGCAGTTTAGTGGGGGGAAGGGTACACTATGGCTACACCTTC | CASSLVGGRVHYGYTF
TRBJ1-2 | - | TRBD1 | TRBV28 | TGTGCCAGCAGTTCGCTCGGACAGGGAAATTACTATGGCTACACCTTC | CASSSLGQGNYYGYTF
TRBJ1-1 | - | - | TRBV9 | TGTGCCAGCAGCCGGGACACTGGCGGAACTGAAGCTTTCTTT | CASSRDTGGTEAFF
TRBJ2-1 | - | TRBD2 | TRBV25-1 | TGTGCCAGCAGCCGGGGCGGGGGGCCGACCAATGAGCAGTTCTTC | CASSRGGGPTNEQFF
TRBJ2-1 | - | - | TRBV25-1 | TGTGCCAGCAGTGAAGGCCCTCCAGGCGCTTCGTTCTTC | CASSEGPPGASFF
TRBJ2-1 | few | - | TRBV27 | TGTGCCAGCAGTTTAACAGGGTTGAATGAGCAGTTCTTC | CASSLTGLNEQFF
TRBJ2-1 | once | - | TRBV7-8 | TGTGCCAGCAGCCCGGTGGTAACTAGCATATACAATGAGCAGTTCTTC | CASSPVVTSIYNEQFF
TRBJ1-2 | - | TRBD1 | TRBV19 | TGTGCCAGCGCTTCCCGACAGGGGGCGTGTGGCTACACCTTC | CASASRQGACGYTF
TRBJ1-2 | few | - | TRBV5-4 | TGTGCCAGCAGCTTGGAAGGGCGGGGGGGCTACACCTTC | CASSLEGRGGYTF
TRBJ1-2 | - | - | TRBV13 | TGTGCCAGCAGCCCCCTAGTCTCTGGAAGGCTTGGCTACACCTTC | CASSPLVSGRLGYTF